The present TCR beta chain was sequenced within a study of blood T cell repertoires in COVID-19. Study details: Acute and convalescent COVID-19 samples came from the United States, Italy and Spain.

Participants' reported clinical history set cohort assignment. Trimming took 2 bases from V and 5 from J, leaving 12 bases between them. CDR1 is MDHEN, CDR2 SYDVKM, per germline. The CDR3 extends over 14 amino acids. The authors' processing: Nucleated cell counts were estimated from reference gene primer amplification. Generated by immunoSEQ multiplex PCR, the TCRdb table keeps only in-frame clones and is missing some. For V, J and clone size, that table is used; D and trimming come from the DNA. The top ten hold roughly 9.4% of the sample, which has over 350,000 clones, 80% to 90% seen once. This clonotype was sampled from a woman aged 45-65 years who had recovered from COVID-19. The specimen sequenced was PBMCs or T cells enriched from blood (not recorded which). V gene TRBV28 combines with J gene TRBJ1-2; TRBD1 might be the D (5 bases). The CDR3, as DNA: TGTGCCAGCAGTTTACTCGCAGGGCCATATGGCTACACCTTC. This codes for CASSLLAGPYGYTF.